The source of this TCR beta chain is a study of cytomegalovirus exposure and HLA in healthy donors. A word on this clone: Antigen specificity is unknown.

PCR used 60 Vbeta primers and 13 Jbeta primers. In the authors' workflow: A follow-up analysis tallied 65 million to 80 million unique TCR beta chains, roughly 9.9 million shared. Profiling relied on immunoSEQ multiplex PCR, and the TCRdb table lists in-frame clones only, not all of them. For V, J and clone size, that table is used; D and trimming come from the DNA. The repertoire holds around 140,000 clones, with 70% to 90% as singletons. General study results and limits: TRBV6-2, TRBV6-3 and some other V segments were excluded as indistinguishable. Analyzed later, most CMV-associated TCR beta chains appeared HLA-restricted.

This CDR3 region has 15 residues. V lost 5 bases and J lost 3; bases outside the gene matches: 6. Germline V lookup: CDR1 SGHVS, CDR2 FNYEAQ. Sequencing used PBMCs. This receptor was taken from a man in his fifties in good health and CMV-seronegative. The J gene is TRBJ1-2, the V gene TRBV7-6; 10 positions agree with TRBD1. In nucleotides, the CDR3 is TGTGCCAGCAGCGAGACAGGGGGCAGAGACTATGGCTACACCTTC. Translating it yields CASSETGGRDYGYTF.